The 11 T cell receptor beta chains below come from one sample, sequenced in a study of blood T cell repertoires in COVID-19. Sequencing was performed with immunoSEQ multiplex PCR; in TCRdb, only in-frame clones are kept and a portion is missing. The sample shows some 15,000 clones, 70% to 80% of them seen only once. Sequenced: peripheral blood. The source is a human donor in a cohort sampled during active COVID-19.

The chain recombines TRBV19 with TRBJ2-2; a weak D match, TRBD1 (6 bases). V was clipped by 2 bases and J by 5 bases, with 12 bases between them. CDR1 and CDR2 from the germline V gene are LNHDA and SQIVND (reference sequence). CDR3 length equals 15 residues. The CDR3 region is CASSITGTRTGELFF. CDR3 sequence (DNA): TGTGCCAGTAGTATAACAGGGACAAGGACCGGGGAGCTGTTTTTT. Drawing the rest from reference TRBV19 and TRBJ2-2, the complete variable domain is DGGITQSPKYLFRKEGQNVTLSCEQNLNHDAMYWYRQDPGQGLRLIYYSQIVNDFQKGDIAEGYSVSREKKESFPLTVTSAQKNPTAFYLCASSITGTRTGELFFGEGSRLTVL.

The V and J genes are TRBV18 and TRBJ1-1; D perhaps matches TRBD1 (6 bases). Germline CDR1 reads KGHSH; CDR2 reads LQKENI. V shed 8 bases and J shed 0 bases, with 22 bases lying between them. The CDR3 totals 17 residues. Here the CDR3 reads CASRMRTPQGLNTEAFF. CDR3 in DNA: TGTGCCAGCCGGATGCGAACCCCACAGGGCCTGAACACTGAAGCTTTCTTT.

The chain has TRBV5-1 and TRBJ2-3; TRBD2 matches at 9 bases. V lost 0 bases and J lost 1; bases outside the gene matches: 0. This CDR3 is built from 15 residues. Germline CDR1 is SGHRS and CDR2 is YFSETQ. The CDR3 DNA reads TGCGCCAGCAGCTTGGGGACTAGCGGCACAGATACGCAGTATTTT. Amino acids: CASSLGTSGTDTQYF.

The sample holds a few counts of this clone. J is TRBJ2-2 and V is TRBV18, with TRBD2 matching over 7 bases. The J segment lost 2 bases and the V segment lost 6 bases, leaving 9 bases of the junction unmatched. Germline CDR1 is KGHSH and CDR2 is LQKENI. CDR3 length equals 16 residues. CDR3 DNA: TGTGCCAGCTCCGAAAAGCGAGCGGGAAACACCGGGGAGCTGTTTTTT. Translating gives CASSEKRAGNTGELFF.

V gene TRBV5-5 combines with J gene TRBJ2-1, with 9 bases that match TRBD2. The trim removed 0 bases at V and 3 bases at J, leaving 4 bases unmatched. Germline values: CDR1 SGHKS, CDR2 YYEKEE (reference sequence). CDR3 length: 16 residues. The CDR3 coding sequence is TGTGCCAGCAGCTTGGGTAGCGGGAGTCTCTACAATGAGCAGTTCTTC. Translation: CASSLGSGSLYNEQFF.

V is TRBV6-1 and J is TRBJ2-7; D ambiguous. Trimming took off 1 base at V and 1 base at J, with 8 bases between the two ends. Germline values: CDR1 MNHNS, CDR2 SASEGT. The CDR3 loop spans 14 amino acids. This chain's CDR3 is CASSEEPRSYEQYF. In nucleotides, the CDR3 is TGTGCCAGCAGTGAAGAGCCCCGATCCTACGAGCAGTACTTC.

V and J are TRBV28 and TRBJ2-3, with TRBD2 matching 7 bases. The CDR3 has 15 residues. Trimming removed 10 bases from V and 2 bases from J; junction bases left unmatched: 12. CDR1 MDHEN and CDR2 SYDVKM come from the germline V gene. The DNA for the CDR3 is TGTGCCACCTCACCCCCTAGCGGACTCACAGATACGCAGTATTTT. This codes for CATSPPSGLTDTQYF.

The V gene is TRBV10-2, the J gene TRBJ2-4; D is unclear. Germline assignment: CDR1 WSHSY and CDR2 SAAADI. V gave up 7 bases and J gave up 1 base, with 5 bases separating them. There are 12 residues in the CDR3. CDR3 nucleotides: TGCGCCAGCATGGAGGCCAAAAACATTCAGTACTTC. It translates to CASMEAKNIQYF.

The V call is TRBV30, the J call TRBJ2-5, with 11 bases fitting TRBD2. The CDR3 length is 17 residues. Trimming cost V 5 bases and J 1 base; bases outside gene matches: 12. The germline V gene has CDR1 GTSNPN and CDR2 SVGIG (reference sequence). CDR3 nucleotides: TGTGCCTGGGGAGGCATAGCGGGGGGGGAGTTCCAAGAGACCCAGTACTTC. Its translation is CAWGGIAGGEFQETQYF.

The chain has TRBV3-1 (or the pseudogene TRBV3-2) and TRBJ1-5, with D possibly TRBD1 on 6 matching bases. Germline V lookup: CDR1 LGHDT, CDR2 YNNKEL (reference sequence). The V end was cut by 0 bases, the J end by 3 bases, with 9 bases between. This CDR3 has 15 residues. The CDR3 is CASSQDRGANQPQHF. Here the CDR3 DNA reads TGTGCCAGCAGCCAAGACAGGGGCGCCAATCAGCCCCAGCATTTT.

V and J are TRBV7-9 and TRBJ1-5; 9 bases are a match to TRBD1. The CDR3 totals 17 residues. J lost 4 bases, V lost 6 bases, and 13 bases had no gene match. Germline V gene sequence: CDR1 SEHNR, CDR2 FQNEAQ (reference sequence). The CDR3 bases are TGTGCCAGCAGTCCCTGGACGGGGACAGGGTCTAATCAGCCCCAGCATTTT. This codes for CASSPWTGTGSNQPQHF.